This TCR beta chain was documented in a study of T cell responses to AZD1222 COVID-19 vaccine. Study-wide results and limits: Unmutated variant regions reportedly attract nearly half of all spike-specific TCRs.

This clone was found once. What it binds is unknown. Method: immunoSEQ multiplex PCR; TCRdb's copy keeps in-frame clones and lacks some. The data show about 150,000 clones, less than 95% seen once. Specimen: peripheral blood, collected 28 days after the second AZD1222 dose. The clonotype originates from an adult who received the AZD1222 COVID-19 vaccine.

Written as DNA, the CDR3 is TGCGCCAGCAGCCACGGCAGACTGGTACAAGAGACCCAGTACTTC. It codes for CASSHGRLVQETQYF. The V call is TRBV4-1, the J call TRBJ2-5; D unclear. V shed 3 bases and J shed 2 bases, with 13 bases lying between them. This CDR3 is built from 15 residues. The germline gives CDR1 MGHRA, CDR2 YSYEKL.